Each of the 19 T cell receptor beta chains below was sequenced from the same sample in a study of cytomegalovirus exposure and HLA in healthy donors. The PCR contained 60 Vbeta and 13 Jbeta primers. The repertoire was sequenced with immunoSEQ multiplex PCR; TCRdb's copy has only in-frame clones and lacks some. This repertoire shows 100,000 or so clones, roughly 79% found once; its top ten account for roughly 5%. The sequenced sample was PBMCs. The receptor source for this set is a male donor in good health and CMV-seronegative.

V usage is TRBV28 and J usage is TRBJ1-5; maybe TRBD1 (6 bases). In germline, CDR1 is MDHEN, CDR2 SYDVKM. The CDR3 has 17 residues. Trimming shortened V by 6 bases and J by 7 bases, and 25 bases separated the two germline ends. The chain's CDR3 is CASSQTGRGAGSQPQHF. The CDR3 bases are TGTGCCAGCAGCCAAACCGGCAGGGGCGCGGGTTCGCAGCCCCAGCATTTT. The full variable domain, its missing parts supplied by reference TRBV28 and TRBJ1-5, is DVKVTQSSRYLVKRTGEKVFLECVQDMDHENMFWYRQDPGLGLRLIYFSYDVKMKEKGDIPEGYSVSREKKERFSLILESASTNQTSMYLCASSQTGRGAGSQPQHFGDGTRLSIL.

This rearrangement joins TRBV4-1 to TRBJ1-5; D gene unclear. This CDR3 has 19 amino acids. Germline values: CDR1 MGHRA, CDR2 YSYEKL. Trimming left V 6 bases short and J 0 bases short, with 24 bases between. CDR3 amino acids: CASSITDTPDIFSNQPQHF. The CDR3 nucleotides are TGCGCCAGCAGTATAACCGACACCCCAGACATATTTAGCAATCAGCCCCAGCATTTT.

This clone has a count of ten or more. The V gene is TRBV7-6, the J gene TRBJ2-7; 7 nucleotides agree with TRBD2. The CDR3 covers 13 residues. Germline loops: CDR1 SGHVS, CDR2 FNYEAQ. With 0 bases clipped from V and 7 bases from J, the junction kept 3 bases outside the gene matches. This chain's CDR3 is CASSLAREREQYF. CDR3 in DNA: TGTGCCAGCAGCTTAGCGCGGGAGCGGGAGCAGTACTTC.

This clone has more than one count but fewer than ten. The chain carries TRBV7-3 and TRBJ2-3, with 10 bases matching TRBD2. The CDR3 is 19 amino acids. The J segment lost 5 bases and the V segment lost 5 bases, leaving 19 bases of the junction unmatched. Germline loops: CDR1 SGHTA, CDR2 FQGTGA. The CDR3 nucleotides read TGTGCCAGCAGCAATGGAATTTCGGCTAGCGGGGGTCTTCAAGATACGCAGTATTTT. Protein product: CASSNGISASGGLQDTQYF.

This clone was counted only a few times. The rearrangement joins TRBV7-9 to TRBJ1-4; 12 bases line up with TRBD1. The ends lost 5 bases at V and 7 bases at J; junction bases unmatched: 5. This CDR3 is 15 amino acids long. Germline CDR1 SEHNR, CDR2 FQNEAQ (reference sequence). CDR3 protein: CASSIGTGGFEKLFF. CDR3 in DNA: TGTGCCAGCAGCATCGGGACAGGGGGCTTTGAAAAACTGTTTTTT.

The chain links TRBV5-1 to TRBJ2-2; 7 bases map to TRBD1. The V segment lost 0 bases and the J segment 8 bases; nucleotides outside the gene matches: 7. CDR3 length: 15 amino acids. Germline V gives CDR1 SGHRS, CDR2 YFSETQ. The CDR3 coding sequence is TGCGCCAGCAGCTTGGGGGACAGTTTCAGGGGGGAGCTGTTTTTT. Translated, it gives CASSLGDSFRGELFF. The whole variable domain, filled in from reference TRBV5-1 and TRBJ2-2, reads KAGVTQTPRYLIKTRGQQVTLSCSPISGHRSVSWYQQTPGQGLQFLFEYFSETQRNKGNFPGRFSGRQFSNSRSEMNVSTLELGDSALYLCASSLGDSFRGELFFGEGSRLTVL.

The genes are TRBV11-3 and TRBJ1-1; D unclear. Germline V CDR1 and CDR2: SGHNT, YENEEA. The CDR3 sequence is 17 residues long. Trimming removed 1 base at V and 0 bases at J, with 15 bases between. The CDR3 region is CASSLGLLQTMNTEAFF. The CDR3 coding sequence is TGTGCCAGCAGCTTAGGGCTTTTACAGACGATGAACACTGAAGCTTTCTTT.

The rearrangement uses TRBV14 and TRBJ1-2, with 7 bases that match TRBD1. J gave up 7 bases and V 4 bases, and 9 bases lay outside the gene matches. Germline CDR1 is SGHDN and CDR2 is FVKESK. CDR3 length: 14 residues. The CDR3 region has the DNA TGTGCCAGCAGCCCCCAGGGGGAAAGTCGTGGCTACACCTTC. This gives the protein CASSPQGESRGYTF.

The chain recombines TRBV6-1 with TRBJ2-7; 9 bases line up with TRBD2. From germline, CDR1 is MNHNS and CDR2 SASEGT. V shed 4 bases, J shed 1 base, and the junction held 11 bases outside the gene matches. This CDR3 comprises 17 residues. The CDR3 protein is CASSAVWSSGSSYEQYF. The CDR3 nucleotides are TGTGCCAGCAGTGCGGTTTGGAGTAGCGGGAGTTCCTACGAGCAGTACTTC.

This clone came up many times. The chain couples TRBV7-9 to TRBJ1-1; perhaps TRBD1 as D (6 bases). Germline V CDR1 and CDR2: SEHNR, FQNEAQ (reference sequence). Trimming left V 2 bases short and J 4 bases short, with 11 bases between. The CDR3 runs to 14 residues. CDR3 sequence: CASSLQGFGTEAFF. CDR3 nucleotides: TGTGCCAGCAGCTTACAGGGGTTTGGCACTGAAGCTTTCTTT.

This clone showed up just a few times. The rearrangement links TRBV18 to TRBJ2-7; 8 nucleotides match TRBD2. Unmatched junction bases numbered 8, after V lost 4 bases and J lost 0 bases. This CDR3 comprises 16 residues. The germline V gene has CDR1 KGHSH and CDR2 LQKENI. CDR3 amino acids: CASSRYSGTSSYEQYF. The CDR3 DNA is TGTGCCAGCTCACGGTATAGCGGGACTAGCTCCTACGAGCAGTACTTC.

The chain has TRBV5-5 and TRBJ1-3; TRBD1 matches at 9 bases. CDR3 length: 18 residues. Germline CDR1 and CDR2: SGHKS and YYEKEE (reference sequence). With 0 bases clipped from V and 0 bases from J, the junction kept 7 bases outside the gene matches. CDR3 residues: CASSLGQGVTVSGNTIYF. CDR3 in DNA: TGTGCCAGCAGCTTGGGACAGGGGGTCACCGTCTCTGGAAACACCATATATTTT.

This clone was counted a single time. The genes are TRBV6-5 and TRBJ2-7; TRBD1 matches 12 bases. The CDR3 spans 16 residues. V dropped 0 bases and J dropped 5; count of bases not matched to a gene: 5. CDR1 and CDR2 from the germline V gene are MNHEY and SVGAGI. In DNA form, the CDR3 reads TGTGCCAGCAGTTACTCCCACCGGGACAGGGGGCACGAGCAGTACTTC. This sequence encodes CASSYSHRDRGHEQYF.

This clone was observed a few times. The chain recombines TRBV19 with TRBJ2-2; D is uncertain. Looked up from germline, CDR1 is LNHDA and CDR2 is SQIVND (reference sequence). V dropped 0 bases and J dropped 5 bases, with 10 bases sitting between them. There are 15 residues in the CDR3. DNA of the CDR3: TGTGCCAGTAGTATAGATGCAGTCGGGACCGGGGAGCTGTTTTTT. This codes for CASSIDAVGTGELFF.

This clone was counted a few times. This rearrangement joins TRBV18 to TRBJ2-1; D is uncertain. Trimming took off 0 bases at V and 5 bases at J, with 8 bases between the two ends. Germline V gene lookup returns CDR1 KGHSH and CDR2 LQKENI. The CDR3 has 14 amino acids. The CDR3 here is CASSPPLVNNEQFF. The CDR3 nucleotides are TGTGCCAGCTCACCACCTTTAGTAAACAATGAGCAGTTCTTC.

The chain combines TRBV5-4 with TRBJ2-1; TRBD2 agrees at 11 bases. The CDR3 covers 16 residues. V trimming: 4 bases; J trimming: 6 bases; junction bases outside the gene matches: 9. Germline-derived CDR1 and CDR2 are SGHNT and YYREEE (reference sequence). The CDR3: CASSAFLAGGSNEQFF. CDR3 bases: TGTGCCAGCAGCGCGTTCCTAGCGGGAGGAAGCAATGAGCAGTTCTTC.

The J gene is TRBJ2-4, the V gene TRBV6-1; TRBD1 aligns across 10 bases. V lost 6 bases and J lost 9; bases outside the gene matches: 5. The length of the CDR3 is 13 residues. Looked up from germline, CDR1 is MNHNS and CDR2 is SASEGT. This CDR3 reads CASRAGQGGIQYF. Written as DNA, the CDR3 is TGTGCCAGCAGAGCCGGACAGGGGGGCATTCAGTACTTC.

V gene TRBV7-6 combines with J gene TRBJ2-2; the D gene is possibly TRBD1 (7 bases). Trimming cost V 5 bases and J 2 bases, with 15 bases left between them. The CDR3 consists of 16 residues. Per the germline V gene, CDR1 is SGHVS and CDR2 is FNYEAQ. This CDR3 reads CASSQGGGRNTGELFF. The DNA for the CDR3 is TGTGCCAGCAGCCAGGGGGGAGGCAGAAACACCGGGGAGCTGTTTTTT.

A note on this clone: This sample also contains other DNA sequences that code for the same CDR3. The chain couples TRBV5-6 to TRBJ2-3, with TRBD2 as a possible D gene (5 bases). The germline V gene has CDR1 SGHDT and CDR2 YYEEEE. V was clipped by 0 bases and J by 3 bases, with 5 bases between them. This CDR3 is built from 13 residues. The CDR3 sequence: CASSLGGTDTQYF. CDR3 DNA sequence: TGTGCCAGCAGCTTGGGAGGGACAGATACGCAGTATTTT.